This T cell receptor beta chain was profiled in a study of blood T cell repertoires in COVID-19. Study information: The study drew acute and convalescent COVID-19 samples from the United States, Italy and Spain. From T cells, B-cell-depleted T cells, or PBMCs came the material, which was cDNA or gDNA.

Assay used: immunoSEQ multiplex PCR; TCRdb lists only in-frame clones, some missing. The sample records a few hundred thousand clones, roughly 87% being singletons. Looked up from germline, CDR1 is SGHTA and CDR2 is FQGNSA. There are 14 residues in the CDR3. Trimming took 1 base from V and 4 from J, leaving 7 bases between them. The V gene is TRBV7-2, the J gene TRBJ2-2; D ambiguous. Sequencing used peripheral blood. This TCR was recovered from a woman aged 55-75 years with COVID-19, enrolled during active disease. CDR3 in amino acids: CASSLGPSTGELFF. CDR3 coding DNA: TGTGCCAGCAGCTTAGGGCCCAGCACCGGGGAGCTGTTTTTT.